Below are 16 T cell receptor beta chains sequenced from a single sample in a study of blood T cell repertoires in COVID-19. The data were produced by immunoSEQ multiplex PCR, yet TCRdb's version contains in-frame clones alone and is incomplete. Among more than 100,000 clones listed, just over 85% were seen once. The sample was peripheral blood. The receptors stem from a man in his forties with acute or convalescent COVID-19.

The rearrangement links TRBV6-4 to TRBJ2-1, with TRBD1 as a possible D gene (5 bases). V lost 5 bases, J lost 3 bases, and 11 bases lay in between. The CDR3 runs to 14 residues. Per the germline V gene, CDR1 is MRHNA and CDR2 is SNTAGT. The CDR3 sequence is CASSLTDSYNEQFF. CDR3 sequence (DNA): TGTGCCAGCAGTTTAACCGACAGCTACAATGAGCAGTTCTTC.

V usage is TRBV5-1 and J usage is TRBJ2-1; 10 nucleotides align to TRBD1. This CDR3 comprises 14 residues. Germline lookup yields CDR1 SGHRS and CDR2 YFSETQ. Unmatched junction bases numbered 1, after V lost 4 bases and J lost 3 bases. This chain's CDR3 is CASSRDRGYNEQFF. As DNA, the CDR3 is TGCGCCAGCAGCCGGGACAGGGGCTACAATGAGCAGTTCTTC.

The chain combines TRBV6-5 with TRBJ1-6; a possible D gene is TRBD1 (5 bases). This CDR3 is built from 14 residues. CDR1 and CDR2 from the germline V gene are MNHEY and SVGAGI. V dropped 5 bases and J dropped 7 bases, with 12 bases sitting between them. The CDR3 protein is CASSLGRGNSPLHF. The CDR3, as DNA: TGTGCCAGCAGTCTGGGGAGGGGCAATTCACCCCTCCACTTT.

This clone showed up just a few times. The J gene is TRBJ2-1, the V gene TRBV7-2; TRBD2 matches at 14 bases. The CDR3 is made up of 18 amino acids. The J segment lost 3 bases and the V segment lost 2 bases, leaving 6 bases of the junction unmatched. Germline V CDR1 and CDR2: SGHTA, FQGNSA. The CDR3 is CASSLKAGTSGGYNEQFF. For the CDR3, the DNA is TGTGCCAGCAGCTTAAAGGCTGGGACTAGCGGGGGCTACAATGAGCAGTTCTTC.

The chain combines TRBV21-1 with TRBJ2-5; TRBD1, the D gene given by the table, was not confirmed from the DNA. TRBV21-1 is a listed pseudogene. This CDR3 region has 15 residues. The CDR3 spells CASSKFKGQEETQYF. As DNA, the CDR3 is TGTGCCAGCAGCAAATTTAAGGGACAGGAAGAGACCCAGTACTTC.

This clone has only a few counts. The chain is built from TRBV19 and TRBJ2-5; TRBD2 agrees at 10 bases. Germline lookup yields CDR1 LNHDA and CDR2 SQIVND (reference sequence). The V gene end was trimmed by 9 bases and the J gene end by 4 bases; junction bases not matched to a gene: 8. The CDR3 loop spans 14 amino acids. The CDR3, as DNA: TGTGCCAGCGCGCTAGCGGGAGTCGCAGAGACCCAGTACTTC. Amino acid sequence: CASALAGVAETQYF.

The genes are TRBV13 and TRBJ2-5; TRBD1 agrees at 9 bases. V shed 3 bases, J shed 4 bases, and the junction held 6 bases outside the gene matches. There are 15 residues in the CDR3. Germline CDR1 PRHDT, CDR2 FYEKMQ (reference sequence). The CDR3 region is CASSFPGQGRETQYF. Written as DNA, the CDR3 is TGTGCCAGCAGCTTCCCGGGACAGGGAAGAGAGACCCAGTACTTC.

The rearrangement links TRBV11-3 to TRBJ2-1; 9 bases fit TRBD2. This CDR3 comprises 15 residues. V lost 1 base and J lost 7; bases outside the gene matches: 5. Germline loops: CDR1 SGHNT, CDR2 YENEEA. This CDR3 is CASSLGLAGRNEQFF. CDR3 bases: TGTGCCAGCAGCTTAGGTCTAGCGGGAAGGAATGAGCAGTTCTTC. Full variable domain (rest looked up from reference TRBV11-3 and TRBJ2-1): EAGVVQSPRYKIIEKKQPVAFWCNPISGHNTLYWYLQNLGQGPELLIRYENEEAVDDSQLPKDRFSAERLKGVDSTLKIQPAELGDSAVYLCASSLGLAGRNEQFFGPGTRLTVL.

The gene calls are TRBV30 and TRBJ2-2; 9 positions match TRBD2. V shed 6 bases, J shed 0 bases, and the junction held 5 bases outside the gene matches. The CDR3 is made up of 15 amino acids. Germline V gene data show CDR1 as GTSNPN and CDR2 as SVGIG (reference sequence). CDR3 amino acids: CACPGLASNTGELFF. The CDR3 DNA is TGTGCCTGTCCAGGACTAGCGTCGAACACCGGGGAGCTGTTTTTT.

The chain uses TRBV7-9 and TRBJ2-5; TRBD2 matches at 10 bases. There are 17 residues in the CDR3. V was pared by 7 bases and J by 5 bases, with 16 bases of the junction left unmatched. The germline V gene encodes CDR1 SEHNR and CDR2 FQNEAQ (reference sequence). The CDR3 region has the DNA TGTGCCAGCACCAAAGGGGAGCGGGAGGGGTGGCGGGAGACCCAGTACTTC. It specifies CASTKGEREGWRETQYF.

V gene TRBV6-1 combines with J gene TRBJ2-1, with 9 bases aligning to TRBD2. Germline-derived CDR1 and CDR2 are MNHNS and SASEGT. The CDR3 contains 14 residues. Trimming at V came to 6 bases and at J to 7 bases, leaving 7 bases not matched to a gene. The CDR3 DNA reads as TGTGCCAGCAGCGAAAGCGGGGGGACGAATGAGCAGTTCTTC. Translating it yields CASSESGGTNEQFF.

The V gene is TRBV5-4, the J gene TRBJ2-2, with 13 bases that match TRBD2. The CDR3 spans 18 residues. Losses at the gene ends were 4 bases for V and 3 bases for J; bases not matched to a gene: 9. CDR1 SGHNT and CDR2 YYREEE come from the germline V gene (reference sequence). CDR3 coding DNA: TGTGCCAGCAGCCCAATCGGACTAGCGGGAGTCGACACCGGGGAGCTGTTTTTT. It yields the protein CASSPIGLAGVDTGELFF.

The chain recombines TRBV30 with TRBJ1-4; the D is unclear. V lost 3 bases and J lost 7, with 15 bases in between. Germline V CDR1 and CDR2: GTSNPN, SVGIG (reference sequence). The CDR3 runs 14 residues. CDR3 sequence: CAWRTQASGEKLFF. The CDR3 region has the DNA TGTGCCTGGAGGACCCAGGCCAGTGGTGAAAAACTGTTTTTT.

V gene TRBV9 combines with J gene TRBJ1-6; 7 nucleotides line up with TRBD1. After removal of 7 bases from V and 6 bases from J, the junction contained 1 base not matched to a gene. This CDR3 is built from 12 residues. Germline CDR1 reads SGDLS; CDR2 reads YYNGEE. CDR3 sequence: CASGDSNSPLHF. CDR3 DNA: TGTGCCAGCGGGGACAGTAATTCACCCCTCCACTTT.

The V call is TRBV10-3, the J call TRBJ2-5, with TRBD1 matching over 7 bases. This CDR3 is 15 amino acids long. CDR1 and CDR2 (germline): ENHRY, SYGVKD. Trimming cost V 6 bases and J 0 bases; bases outside gene matches: 7. Here the CDR3 reads CAIRSFDRDQETQYF. CDR3 in DNA: TGTGCCATCAGATCCTTCGACAGGGACCAAGAGACCCAGTACTTC.

This sequence joins TRBV12-5 and TRBJ1-1, with 9 bases lining up with TRBD1. Germline V gene sequence: CDR1 LGHNT, CDR2 FRNRAP. V was clipped by 5 bases and J by 1 base; unmatched bases: 5. This CDR3 has 15 residues. The CDR3 spells CASGPGTGTNTEAFF. The CDR3 nucleotides read TGTGCTAGTGGTCCCGGGACAGGGACGAACACTGAAGCTTTCTTT.